Listed below are T cell receptor beta chains from one sample, sequenced in a study of blood T cell repertoires in COVID-19. Libraries were prepared by immunoSEQ multiplex PCR; TCRdb keeps only in-frame clonotypes and omits some of them. The data contain approximately 150,000 clones, around four fifths of them singletons. Sequences were obtained from PBMCs or T cells enriched from blood (not recorded which). Receptors originate from a woman aged 40-49 years who had recovered from COVID-19. Each CDR3 is given with its conserved first and last residue. Rows give clone size only sometimes, using once, few, many, or a class for an expanded clone.

CDR3aa	len	j_gene	abundance	v_gene
CASSSTPGLDTQYF	14	TRBJ2-3	.	TRBV6-6
CASNPAVGGQETQYF	15	TRBJ2-5	.	TRBV4-1
CASSLARGNTEAFF	14	TRBJ1-1	.	TRBV5-1
CGTGGRSSFNEKLFF	15	TRBJ1-4	.	TRBV2
CASSSGLPQYLQETQYF	17	TRBJ2-5	.	TRBV11-2
CASQLSRGFGNQPQHF	16	TRBJ1-5	.	TRBV2
CASSRRNEQFF	11	TRBJ2-1	.	TRBV7-8
CASSLGPGGKTEQYF	15	TRBJ2-7	.	TRBV5-4
CASSQGDRRLFF	12	TRBJ2-2	few	TRBV3-1/TRBV3-2
CASSRGTGLETQYF	14	TRBJ2-5	.	TRBV6-5
CASSFSTGAPSILQYEQYF	19	TRBJ2-7	.	TRBV5-6
CSATGNYGYTF	11	TRBJ1-2	few	TRBV20-1
CASSEWEAYNSPLHF	15	TRBJ1-6	.	TRBV9
CASSPLPDRGSDYGYTF	17	TRBJ1-2	.	TRBV18
CASRNGQTANSPLHF	15	TRBJ1-6	few	TRBV3-1/TRBV3-2
CASSVEHSGRLNTDTQYF	18	TRBJ2-3	few	TRBV9
CAWSQGNYGYTF	12	TRBJ1-2	.	TRBV30
CASSSGLAGSGLSYNEQFF	19	TRBJ2-1	.	TRBV7-7
CASSGAGGPTGELFF	15	TRBJ2-2	.	TRBV10-1
CSVVEGRYEQYF	12	TRBJ2-7	once	TRBV29-1
CASSLEGRGTEAFF	14	TRBJ1-1	.	TRBV7-8
CASSSERNNQPQHF	14	TRBJ1-5	few	TRBV2
CASSESFPNSPLHF	14	TRBJ1-6	.	TRBV6-1
CASSLTQGRSGEQYF	15	TRBJ2-7	.	TRBV7-9
CASRSAAGEARDDGYTF	17	TRBJ1-2	many	TRBV7-9
CASSVGGRGDYGYTF	15	TRBJ1-2	.	TRBV9
CASSLEGQGTNEKLFF	16	TRBJ1-4	.	TRBV7-8
CASSHAGGRSNQPQHF	16	TRBJ1-5	.	TRBV4-1
CASSFNSDSRQPQHF	15	TRBJ1-5	.	TRBV27
CASSPGGGGYTF	12	TRBJ1-2	.	TRBV18
CASSEKGLGEGNTEAFF	17	TRBJ1-1	.	TRBV2